Shown below are 10 T cell receptor beta chains from a single sample sequenced in a study of T cell repertoires in cytomegalovirus infection. These receptors are not linked to any known antigen. TCRdb called the reads again in MiXCR, with one record for every CDR3 protein. The sample holds 700,000 to 900,000 distinct CDR3 sequences; almost 30% are singletons and the top ten take approximately 14%. This specimen consisted of cultured CD8+ T cells from PBMCs, obtained from culture after CMV antigen stimulation. Receptors were obtained from a human donor in good health (CMV status not recorded). Some clones in this sample may be carry-over from other donors' samples.

This clonotype was recorded once. The chain has TRBV27 and TRBJ2-7; the D gene is possibly TRBD1 (6 bases). The CDR3 is 15 residues long. Germline-derived CDR1 and CDR2 are MNHEY and SMNVEV (reference sequence). The V end was cut by 0 bases, the J end by 4 bases, with 13 bases between. The CDR3 DNA reads TGTGCCAGCAGTTTATCGGTAACAGGGCAATACGAGCAGTACGTC. This gives the protein CASSLSVTGQYEQYV.

This chain links TRBV15 with TRBJ1-6, with TRBD1 as a possible D gene (5 bases). Between the trimmed V and J ends, which lost 0 bases and 7 bases, there was a span of 13 bases. The CDR3 is made up of 16 amino acids. CDR1 is LNHNV and CDR2 is YYDKDF in the germline V gene (reference sequence). In nucleotides, the CDR3 is TGTGCCACCAGCAGAGATAAGTGGAGACAGAATTCACCCCTCCACTTT. It yields the protein CATSRDKWRQNSPLHF.

The chain uses TRBV7-3 and TRBJ2-7, with D possibly called TRBD1 or TRBD2 (5 bases each). CDR1 and CDR2 from the germline V gene are SGHTA and FQGTGA. The ends were cut back, 4 bases at V and 6 bases at J, with 19 bases in the middle. This CDR3 has 15 residues. CDR3 in DNA: TGTGCCAGCAGCTCTAGCAGATGGGACGGCCTCGAGCAGTACGTC. It encodes CASSSSRWDGLEQYV.

This clonotype appeared a few times. The chain joins TRBV7-9 to TRBJ2-6; the D gene is possibly TRBD1 (6 bases). Germline V gene lookup returns CDR1 SEHNR and CDR2 FQNEAQ (reference sequence). Trimming cost V 5 bases and J 0 bases, with 14 bases left between them. The CDR3 covers 17 residues. The CDR3 loop reads CASSLTGTSSGANVLTF. CDR3 nucleotide sequence: TGTGCCAGCAGCCTTACAGGGACCAGCTCTGGGGCCAACGTCCTGACTTTC.

Worth noting for this clonotype: This clone may be a read error of a much larger clone one base away. The rearrangement uses TRBV7-2 and TRBJ1-4; D gene unclear. Trimming took 3 bases from V and 5 from J, leaving 7 bases between them. The CDR3 has 13 residues. Germline CDR1 and CDR2: SGHTA and FQGNSA. In nucleotides, the CDR3 is TGTGCCAGCAGCTTGAACCAAAATGAAAAACTGTTTTTT. Protein: CASSLNQNEKLFF.

The chain combines TRBV5-1 with TRBJ1-1; a weak D match, TRBD1 (5 bases). Looked up from germline, CDR1 is SGHRS and CDR2 is YFSETQ. V shed 0 bases and J shed 5 bases, with 11 bases lying between them. The length of the CDR3 is 14 residues. The CDR3 DNA reads as TGCGCCAGCAGCTTGGCCGCAGGGCGAACTGAAGCTTTCTTT. It yields the protein CASSLAAGRTEAFF.

This clonotype has just one count. The chain joins TRBV7-3 to TRBJ1-3; TRBD1 matches at 12 bases. The CDR3 covers 16 residues. Germline values: CDR1 SGHTA, CDR2 FQGTGA. V was pared by 5 bases and J by 4 bases, with 6 bases of the junction left unmatched. CDR3 DNA sequence: TGTGCCAGCAGCCCGGGGACAGGGGGCTCGGGAAACACCATATATTTT. Translation: CASSPGTGGSGNTIYF.

V and J are TRBV6-6 and TRBJ2-7, with 10 bases fitting TRBD1. The CDR3 is made up of 16 amino acids. Trimming removed 4 bases from V and 3 bases from J; junction bases left unmatched: 9. Per the germline V gene, CDR1 is MNHNY and CDR2 is SVGAGI (reference sequence). CDR3 DNA sequence: TGTGCCAGCAGTTCTCCGGGACAGGGGAGCCTCTACGAGCAGTACTTC. Protein product: CASSSPGQGSLYEQYF.

Many counts were recorded for this clonotype. The rearrangement links TRBV7-9 to TRBJ1-1; no definite D call. The CDR3 consists of 13 residues. Germline V gives CDR1 SEHNR, CDR2 FQNEAQ (reference sequence). Trimming stripped 4 bases from V and 3 bases from J, with 9 bases between. In DNA form, the CDR3 reads TGTGCCAGCAGCTATCAGGCGGACACTGAAGCTTTCTTT. Its translation is CASSYQADTEAFF.

The genes are TRBV5-6 and TRBJ2-7, with unresolved D. The CDR3 spans 13 residues. V was cut by 0 bases and J by 1 base, with 5 bases left in between. CDR1 and CDR2 from the germline V gene are SGHDT and YYEEEE. The CDR3 protein is CASSLVESYEQYV. The CDR3 DNA is TGTGCCAGCAGCTTGGTGGAATCCTACGAGCAGTACGTC.